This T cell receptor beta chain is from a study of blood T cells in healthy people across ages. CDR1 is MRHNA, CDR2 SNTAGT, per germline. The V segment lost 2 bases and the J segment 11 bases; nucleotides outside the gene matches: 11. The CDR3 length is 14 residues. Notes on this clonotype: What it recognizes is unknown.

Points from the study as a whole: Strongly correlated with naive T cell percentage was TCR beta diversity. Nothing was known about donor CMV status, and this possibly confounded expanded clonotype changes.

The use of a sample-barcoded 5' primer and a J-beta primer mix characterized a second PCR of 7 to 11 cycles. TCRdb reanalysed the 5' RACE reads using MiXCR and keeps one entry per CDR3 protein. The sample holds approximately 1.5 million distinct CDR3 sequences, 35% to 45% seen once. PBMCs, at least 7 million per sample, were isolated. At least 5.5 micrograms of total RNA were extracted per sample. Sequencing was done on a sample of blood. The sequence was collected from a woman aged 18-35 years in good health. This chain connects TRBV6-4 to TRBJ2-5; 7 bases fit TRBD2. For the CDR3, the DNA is TGTGCCAGCAGTGACGGGGAAGCGGGGAATGAGCAGTACTTC. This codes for CASSDGEAGNEQYF.